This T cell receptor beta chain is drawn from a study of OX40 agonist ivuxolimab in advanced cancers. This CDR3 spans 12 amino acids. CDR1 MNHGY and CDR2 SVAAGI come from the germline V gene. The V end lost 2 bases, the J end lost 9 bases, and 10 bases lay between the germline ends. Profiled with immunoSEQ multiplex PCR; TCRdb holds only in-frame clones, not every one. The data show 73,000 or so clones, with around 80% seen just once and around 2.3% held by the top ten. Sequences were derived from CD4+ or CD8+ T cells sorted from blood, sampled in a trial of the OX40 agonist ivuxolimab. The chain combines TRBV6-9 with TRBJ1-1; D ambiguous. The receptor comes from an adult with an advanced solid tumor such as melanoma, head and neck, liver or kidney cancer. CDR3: CASSYIGPKAFF. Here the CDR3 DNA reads TGTGCCAGCAGTTATATCGGGCCTAAAGCTTTCTTT.